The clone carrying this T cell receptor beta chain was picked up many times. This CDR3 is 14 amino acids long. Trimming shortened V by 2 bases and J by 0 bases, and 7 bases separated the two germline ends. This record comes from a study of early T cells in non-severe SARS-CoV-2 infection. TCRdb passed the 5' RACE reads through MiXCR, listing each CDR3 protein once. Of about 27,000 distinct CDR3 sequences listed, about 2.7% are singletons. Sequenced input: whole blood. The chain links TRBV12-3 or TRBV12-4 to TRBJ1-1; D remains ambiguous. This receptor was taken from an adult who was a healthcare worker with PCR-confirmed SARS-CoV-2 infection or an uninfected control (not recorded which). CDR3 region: CASSLQSMNTEAFF. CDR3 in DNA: TGTGCCAGCAGTTTACAAAGCATGAACACTGAAGCTTTCTTT.